This TCR beta chain was profiled in a study of blood T cells in healthy people across ages. Overall study context: Every two T cells gave about one barcoded beta molecule via template switching.

Then a second PCR, running about 7 to 11 cycles, was carried out with a sample-barcoded 5' primer and a J-beta primer mix. MiXCR, applied by TCRdb to the 5' RACE reads, yields one record per CDR3 protein. The sample has hundreds of thousands of distinct CDR3 sequences; around 45% are singletons. Each donor was a healthy Caucasian individual from Russia, aged roughly 6 to 100. Total RNA, at least 5.5 micrograms per sample, came from PBMCs. There are a few counts of this clonotype. Its cognate antigen is unknown. General study findings and limits: Possibly, changes in expanded clonotypes were confounded because donor CMV status was unknown.

Sequencing used blood. This receptor was identified in a woman aged 60-70 years in good health.

CDR3 sequence: CASSLREGPYNEQFF. In DNA, the CDR3 is TGTGCCAGCAGCTTGAGGGAGGGCCCCTACAATGAGCAGTTCTTC. This chain connects TRBV5-5 to TRBJ2-1, with 7 nucleotides matching TRBD2. The CDR3 consists of 15 residues. The germline V gene has CDR1 SGHKS and CDR2 YYEKEE (reference sequence). The ends lost 1 base at V and 2 bases at J; junction bases unmatched: 3. Full variable domain (remainder filled in from reference TRBV5-5 and TRBJ2-1): DAGVTQSPTHLIKTRGQQVTLRCSPISGHKSVSWYQQVLGQGPQFIFQYYEKEERGRGNFPDRFSARQFPNYSSELNVNALLLGDSALYLCASSLREGPYNEQFFGPGTRLTVL.